The 10 T cell receptor beta chains below come from one sample, sequenced in a study of vaccination and CD4 T cells after COVID-19. Their specific antigens are unknown. Cultured CD4+ T cell DNA was sequenced using the Oncomine TCR Beta short-read assay. TCRdb re-called the PCR reads through MiXCR, storing one row per CDR3 protein. This table has about 6,600 distinct CDR3 sequences, 49% appearing once. The treatment here: roughly 10-day PBMC culture with coronavirus spike peptide pools or control peptides (ViraFEST assay). Ahead of the COVID-19 pandemic (2011-2018), the CD4+ T cells of the unexposed donor were collected. The sequenced sample was CD4+ T cells from blood, cultured in vitro. All receptors derive from a human donor in good health.

This sequence joins TRBV19 and TRBJ1-2; D unclear. The CDR3 is 13 amino acids. V was cut by 0 bases and J by 6 bases, with 8 bases left in between. Germline V gives CDR1 LNHDA, CDR2 SQIVND (reference sequence). DNA of the CDR3: TGTGCCAGTAGTATAGAAGGGAGCCATGGCTACACCTTC. Its translation is CASSIEGSHGYTF.

The sample holds a few counts of this clonotype. This rearrangement joins TRBV20-1 to TRBJ2-5, with TRBD1 identical over 9 bases. Trimming removed 3 bases from V and 10 bases from J; junction bases left unmatched: 6. Germline CDR1 is DFQATT and CDR2 is SNEGSKA (reference sequence). The CDR3 spans 12 residues. The CDR3 DNA reads as TGCAGTGCTAGGGGACAGGGCGGAGGCCAGTACTTC. Amino acids: CSARGQGGGQYF.

This chain uses TRBV19 with TRBJ2-6, with TRBD1 matching over 8 bases. CDR3 length: 15 amino acids. J gave up 1 base and V 5 bases, and 1 base lay outside the gene matches. Germline loops: CDR1 LNHDA, CDR2 SQIVND (reference sequence). This CDR3 reads CASSRDRSGANVLTF. CDR3 in DNA: TGTGCCAGTAGTCGGGACAGGTCTGGGGCCAACGTCCTGACTTTC.

The chain joins TRBV6-2 or TRBV6-3 to TRBJ1-5, with a weak D call TRBD1 (5 bases). Germline V gives CDR1 MNHEY, CDR2 SVGEGT. Trimming pared 0 bases from V and 6 bases from J, leaving 12 bases between. The CDR3 is made up of 15 amino acids. CDR3: CASSYSGGVGQPQHF. Written as DNA, the CDR3 is TGTGCCAGCAGTTACTCTGGAGGGGTAGGTCAGCCCCAGCATTTT.

The rearrangement uses TRBV9 and TRBJ2-7, with unresolved D. Germline CDR1 reads SGDLS; CDR2 reads YYNGEE. V lost 7 bases to trimming and J lost 1 base, with 15 bases between them. The CDR3 spans 14 residues. In DNA form, the CDR3 reads TGTGCCAGCGCCTCAGCAGAGAGGTCCTACGAGCAGTACTTC. Amino acid sequence: CASASAERSYEQYF.

The chain uses TRBV5-4 and TRBJ1-2, with D possibly being TRBD1 (6 bases). Trimming cost V 4 bases and J 4 bases, with 14 bases left between them. The CDR3 has 14 residues. From germline, CDR1 is SGHNT and CDR2 YYREEE (reference sequence). CDR3 nucleotides: TGTGCCAGCAGCGGGGGCGGGGATCCCTATGGCTACACCTTC. Translating gives CASSGGGDPYGYTF.

This chain joins TRBV7-2 and TRBJ2-3, with 9 bases matching TRBD2. The CDR3 sequence is 17 residues long. The V and J ends lost 5 bases and 2 bases, in that order; junction bases with no gene match: 11. Germline assignment: CDR1 SGHTA and CDR2 FQGNSA. CDR3 bases: TGTGCCAGCAGCGCGAGACCCAGCGGGGGGTCCACAGATACGCAGTATTTT. It codes for CASSARPSGGSTDTQYF.

The chain uses TRBV20-1 and TRBJ1-1, with 7 bases lining up with TRBD1. Germline lookup yields CDR1 DFQATT and CDR2 SNEGSKA (reference sequence). Trimming removed 6 bases from V and 0 bases from J; junction bases left unmatched: 10. This CDR3 spans 15 amino acids. Here the CDR3 DNA reads TGCAGTGCCAGGGGGGGAGGTGGGGTGAACACTGAAGCTTTCTTT. The encoded protein is CSARGGGGVNTEAFF.

In DNA, the CDR3 is TGTGCCAGCGGCGACTATGGTGGGGGGGAGCTGTTTTTT. The encoded protein is CASGDYGGGELFF. This chain connects TRBV6-1 to TRBJ2-2; maybe TRBD2 (5 bases). The CDR3 is 13 amino acids. The V gene's germline CDR1 is MNHNS and CDR2 SASEGT. The V and J ends lost 8 bases and 8 bases respectively, with 15 bases between them.

This clonotype was counted between two and nine times. This chain joins TRBV2 and TRBJ2-5; D gene unclear. The V end lost 6 bases, the J end lost 5 bases, and 10 bases lay between the germline ends. The CDR3 has 12 amino acids. Germline CDR1 and CDR2: SNHLY and FYNNEI. CDR3 amino acids: CASRMGLETQYF. The CDR3 region has the DNA TGTGCCAGCAGGATGGGCCTGGAGACCCAGTACTTC.